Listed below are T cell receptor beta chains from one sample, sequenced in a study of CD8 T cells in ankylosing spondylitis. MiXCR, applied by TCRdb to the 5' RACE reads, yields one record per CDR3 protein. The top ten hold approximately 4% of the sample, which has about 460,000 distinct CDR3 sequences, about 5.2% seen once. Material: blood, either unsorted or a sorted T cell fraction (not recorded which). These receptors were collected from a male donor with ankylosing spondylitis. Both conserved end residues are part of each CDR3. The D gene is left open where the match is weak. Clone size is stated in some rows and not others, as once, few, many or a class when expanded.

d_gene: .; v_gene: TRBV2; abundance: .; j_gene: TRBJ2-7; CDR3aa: CASRRTVSYEQYF; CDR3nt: TGTGCCAGCAGACGGACAGTTTCCTACGAGCAGTACTTC
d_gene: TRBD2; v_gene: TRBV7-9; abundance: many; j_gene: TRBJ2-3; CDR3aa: CASSLELAGGTDTQYF; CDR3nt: TGTGCCAGCAGCTTGGAACTAGCGGGAGGCACAGATACGCAGTATTTT
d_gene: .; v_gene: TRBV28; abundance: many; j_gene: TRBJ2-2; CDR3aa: CASSLVWLNTGELFF; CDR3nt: TGTGCCAGCAGTTTAGTTTGGCTGAACACCGGGGAGCTGTTTTTT
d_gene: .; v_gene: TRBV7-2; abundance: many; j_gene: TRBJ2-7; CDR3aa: CASSSTSGYEQYF; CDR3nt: TGTGCCAGCAGCTCTACCTCAGGGTACGAGCAGTACTTC
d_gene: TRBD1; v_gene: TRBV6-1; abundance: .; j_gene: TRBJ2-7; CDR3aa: CATPGTGREQYF; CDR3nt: TGTGCCACCCCTGGGACAGGGCGCGAGCAGTACTTC
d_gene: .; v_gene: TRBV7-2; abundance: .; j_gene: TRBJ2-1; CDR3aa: CASSSGRDNEQFF; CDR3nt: TGTGCCAGCAGCTCCGGACGGGACAATGAGCAGTTCTTC
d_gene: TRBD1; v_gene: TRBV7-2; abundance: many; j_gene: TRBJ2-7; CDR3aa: CASTKRDSSYEQYF; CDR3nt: TGTGCCAGCACCAAAAGGGACAGTTCCTACGAGCAGTACTTC
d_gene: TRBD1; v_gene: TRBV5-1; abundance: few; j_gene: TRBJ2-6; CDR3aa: CASTGGASSGANVLTF; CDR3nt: TGCGCCAGCACAGGGGGCGCATCCTCTGGGGCCAACGTCCTGACTTTC
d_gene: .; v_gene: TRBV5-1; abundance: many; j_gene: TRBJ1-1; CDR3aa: CASSLAVFDTEAFF; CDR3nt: TGCGCCAGCAGCTTGGCCGTCTTTGACACTGAAGCTTTCTTT
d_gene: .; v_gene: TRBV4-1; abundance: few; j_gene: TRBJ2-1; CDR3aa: CASSQDRWQFF; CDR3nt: TGCGCCAGCAGCCAAGACCGCTGGCAGTTCTTC
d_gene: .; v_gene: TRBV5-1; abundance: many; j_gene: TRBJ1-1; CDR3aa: CASSLGQTLNTEAFF; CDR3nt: TGCGCCAGCAGCTTGGGACAGACATTGAACACTGAAGCTTTCTTT
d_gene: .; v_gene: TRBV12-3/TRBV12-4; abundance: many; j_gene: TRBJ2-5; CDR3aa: CASTLGGGQETQYF; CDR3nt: TGTGCCAGCACCCTAGGTGGGGGGCAGGAGACCCAGTACTTC
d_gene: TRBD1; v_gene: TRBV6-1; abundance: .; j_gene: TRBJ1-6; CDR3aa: CASSEQGDNSPLHF; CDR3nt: TGTGCCAGCAGTGAACAGGGGGATAATTCACCCCTCCACTTT
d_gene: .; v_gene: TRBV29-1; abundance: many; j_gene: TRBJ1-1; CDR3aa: CSVEEKYMNTEAFF; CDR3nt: TGCAGCGTTGAAGAGAAGTACATGAACACTGAAGCTTTCTTT
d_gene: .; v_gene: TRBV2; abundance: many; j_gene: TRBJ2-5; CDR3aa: CASSMTGQETQYF; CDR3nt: TGTGCCAGCAGTATGACAGGCCAAGAGACCCAGTACTTC
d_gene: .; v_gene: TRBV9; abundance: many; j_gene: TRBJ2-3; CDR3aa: CASSVAGYNTDTQYF; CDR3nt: TGTGCCAGCAGCGTAGCGGGTTACAACACAGATACGCAGTATTTT
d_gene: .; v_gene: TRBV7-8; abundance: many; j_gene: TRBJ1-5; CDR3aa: CASSLSRNQPQHF; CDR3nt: TGTGCCAGCAGCTTATCCCGCAATCAGCCCCAGCATTTT
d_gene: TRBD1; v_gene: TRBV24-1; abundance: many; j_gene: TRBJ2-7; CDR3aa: CATSEGGQANEQYF; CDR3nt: TGTGCCACCAGTGAAGGGGGACAGGCCAACGAGCAGTACTTC
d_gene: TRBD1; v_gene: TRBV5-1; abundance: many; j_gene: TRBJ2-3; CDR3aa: CASSPPTGGGTDTQYF; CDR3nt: TGCGCCAGCAGCCCCCCGACAGGGGGTGGCACAGATACGCAGTATTTT
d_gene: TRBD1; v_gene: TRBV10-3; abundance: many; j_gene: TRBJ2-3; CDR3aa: CAIEDRGTDTQYF; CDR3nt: TGTGCCATCGAAGACAGGGGTACAGATACGCAGTATTTT
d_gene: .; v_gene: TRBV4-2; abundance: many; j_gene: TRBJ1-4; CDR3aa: CASSQSGQYEKLFF; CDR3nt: TGTGCCAGCAGCCAATCGGGACAATATGAAAAACTGTTTTTT
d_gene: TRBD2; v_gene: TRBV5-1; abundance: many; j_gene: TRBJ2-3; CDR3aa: CASSSGLVTDTQYF; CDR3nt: TGCGCCAGCAGCTCCGGACTAGTCACAGATACGCAGTATTTT
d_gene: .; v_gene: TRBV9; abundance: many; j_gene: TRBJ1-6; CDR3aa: CASSVAGSGNSPLHF; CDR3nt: TGTGCCAGCAGCGTAGCGGGTAGTGGGAATTCACCCCTCCACTTT
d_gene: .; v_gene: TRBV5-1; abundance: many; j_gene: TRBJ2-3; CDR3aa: CASSPPSARTDTQYF; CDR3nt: TGCGCCAGCAGCCCGCCTTCCGCTCGCACAGATACGCAGTATTTT
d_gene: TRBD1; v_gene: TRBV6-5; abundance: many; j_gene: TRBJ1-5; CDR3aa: CASSSQGFGQPQHF; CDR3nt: TGTGCCAGCAGTTCACAGGGGTTCGGGCAGCCCCAGCATTTT
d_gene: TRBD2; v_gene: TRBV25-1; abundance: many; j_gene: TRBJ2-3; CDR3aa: CASSVLSGGATDTQYF; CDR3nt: TGTGCCAGCAGTGTACTTAGCGGGGGGGCTACAGATACGCAGTATTTT
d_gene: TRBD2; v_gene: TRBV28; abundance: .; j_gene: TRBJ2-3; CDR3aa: CASSSVGGSGRWSLRADTQYF; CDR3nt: TGTGCCAGCAGTTCCGTTGGTGGTAGCGGGAGATGGAGTTTACGAGCAGATACGCAGTATTTT
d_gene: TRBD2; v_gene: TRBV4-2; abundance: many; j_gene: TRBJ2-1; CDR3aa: CASSHVAGGPYNEQFF; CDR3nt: TGTGCCAGCAGCCACGTAGCGGGGGGGCCATACAATGAGCAGTTCTTC
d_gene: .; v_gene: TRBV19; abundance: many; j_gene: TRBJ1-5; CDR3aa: CASRGTDRYQPQHF; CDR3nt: TGTGCCAGTAGAGGGACTGACCGATATCAGCCCCAGCATTTT
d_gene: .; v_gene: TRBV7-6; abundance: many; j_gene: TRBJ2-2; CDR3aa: CASSLARVGGRGIWNTGELFF; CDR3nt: TGTGCCAGCAGCTTAGCGCGTGTAGGCGGCAGGGGAATCTGGAACACCGGGGAGCTGTTTTTT
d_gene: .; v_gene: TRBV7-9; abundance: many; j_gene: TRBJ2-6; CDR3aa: CASSFGQYSGANVLTF; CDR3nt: TGTGCCAGCAGCTTCGGACAGTACTCTGGGGCCAACGTCCTGACTTTC
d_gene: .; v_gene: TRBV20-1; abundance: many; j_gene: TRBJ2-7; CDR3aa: CSASGSSVYEQYF; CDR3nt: TGCAGTGCTAGTGGGTCTAGTGTGTACGAGCAGTACTTC
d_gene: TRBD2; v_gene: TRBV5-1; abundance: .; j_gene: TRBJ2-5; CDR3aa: CASSRGVREETQYF; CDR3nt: TGCGCCAGCAGCCGGGGGGTCAGGGAAGAGACCCAGTACTTC
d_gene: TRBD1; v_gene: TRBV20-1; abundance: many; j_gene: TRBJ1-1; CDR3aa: CSAKYRGKGNTEAFF; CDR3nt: TGCAGTGCTAAATACAGGGGGAAGGGGAACACTGAAGCTTTCTTT
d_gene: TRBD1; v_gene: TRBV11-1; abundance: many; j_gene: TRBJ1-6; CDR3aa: CASSSGTVSSPLHF; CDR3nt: TGTGCCAGCAGTTCCGGGACAGTCAGTTCACCCCTCCACTTT
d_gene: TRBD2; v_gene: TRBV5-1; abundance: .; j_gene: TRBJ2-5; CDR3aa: CASSLSGRGLQETQYF; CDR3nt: TGCGCCAGCAGCTTGAGTGGACGGGGACTACAAGAGACCCAGTACTTC
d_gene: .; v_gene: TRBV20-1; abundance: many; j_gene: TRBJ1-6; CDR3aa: CSARDWEGGVGSPLHF; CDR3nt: TGCAGTGCTAGAGATTGGGAAGGAGGAGTTGGTTCACCCCTCCACTTT
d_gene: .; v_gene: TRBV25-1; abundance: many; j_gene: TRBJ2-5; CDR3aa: CASSEPVYPETQYF; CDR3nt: TGTGCCAGCAGTGAACCGGTGTACCCGGAGACCCAGTACTTC
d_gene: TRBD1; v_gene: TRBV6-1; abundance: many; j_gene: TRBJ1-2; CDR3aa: CASSDDRAGGYTF; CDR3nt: TGTGCCAGCAGTGATGACAGGGCTGGTGGCTACACCTTC
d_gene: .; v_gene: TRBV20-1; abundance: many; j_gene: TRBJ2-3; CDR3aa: CSARANLGGDTDTQYF; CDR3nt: TGCAGTGCTAGAGCAAACCTAGGAGGGGACACAGATACGCAGTATTTT
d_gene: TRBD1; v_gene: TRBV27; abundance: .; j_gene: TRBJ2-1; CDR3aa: CATRMGTGGWDEQFF; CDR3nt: TGTGCCACCCGAATGGGGACAGGGGGCTGGGATGAGCAGTTCTTC
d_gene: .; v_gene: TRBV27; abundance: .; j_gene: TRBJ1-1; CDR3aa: CASRPIGQDFEAFF; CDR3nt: TGTGCCAGCAGGCCGATAGGGCAGGATTTTGAAGCTTTCTTT
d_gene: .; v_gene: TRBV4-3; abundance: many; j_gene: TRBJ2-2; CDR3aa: CASSQEGSVGTGELFF; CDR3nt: TGCGCCAGCAGCCAAGAAGGCTCCGTAGGCACCGGGGAGCTGTTTTTT
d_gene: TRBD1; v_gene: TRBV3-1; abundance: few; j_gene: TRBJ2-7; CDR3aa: CASSRGTGGGYEQYF; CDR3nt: TGTGCCAGCAGCCGGGGGACAGGGGGCGGCTACGAGCAGTACTTC